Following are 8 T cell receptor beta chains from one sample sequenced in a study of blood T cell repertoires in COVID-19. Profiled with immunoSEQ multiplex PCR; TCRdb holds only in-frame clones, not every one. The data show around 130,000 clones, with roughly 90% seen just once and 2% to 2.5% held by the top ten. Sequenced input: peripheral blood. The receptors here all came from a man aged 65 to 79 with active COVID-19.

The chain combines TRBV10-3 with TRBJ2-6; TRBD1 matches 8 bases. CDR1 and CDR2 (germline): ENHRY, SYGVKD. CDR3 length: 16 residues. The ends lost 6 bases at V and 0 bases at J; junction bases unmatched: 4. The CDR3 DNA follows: TGTGCCATCAGGGACGACAGGGGCTCTGGGGCCAACGTCCTGACTTTC. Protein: CAIRDDRGSGANVLTF.

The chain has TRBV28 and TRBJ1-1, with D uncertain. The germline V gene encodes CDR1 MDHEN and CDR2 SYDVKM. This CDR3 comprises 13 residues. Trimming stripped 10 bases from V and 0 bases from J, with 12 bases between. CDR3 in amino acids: CATLGLVNTEAFF. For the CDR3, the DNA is TGTGCCACCCTCGGGTTGGTGAACACTGAAGCTTTCTTT.

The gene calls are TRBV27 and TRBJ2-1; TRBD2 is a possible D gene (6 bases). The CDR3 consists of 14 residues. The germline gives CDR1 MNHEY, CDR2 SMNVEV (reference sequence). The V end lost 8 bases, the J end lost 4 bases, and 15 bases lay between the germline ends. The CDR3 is CASARGVAYNEQFF. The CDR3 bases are TGTGCCAGCGCGCGGGGCGTAGCGTACAATGAGCAGTTCTTC.

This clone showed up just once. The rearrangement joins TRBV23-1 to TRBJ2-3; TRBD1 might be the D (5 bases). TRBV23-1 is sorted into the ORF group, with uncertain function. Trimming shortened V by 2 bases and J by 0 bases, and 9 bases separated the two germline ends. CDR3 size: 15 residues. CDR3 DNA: TGCGCCAGCAGTCAAGACAGTCAGAGCACAGATACGCAGTATTTT. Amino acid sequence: CASSQDSQSTDTQYF.

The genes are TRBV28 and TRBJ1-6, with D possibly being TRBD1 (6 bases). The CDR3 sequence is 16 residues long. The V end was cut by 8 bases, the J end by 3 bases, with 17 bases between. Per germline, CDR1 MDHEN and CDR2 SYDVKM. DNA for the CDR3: TGTGCCAGCCTCGACCTCCGGACAGTCTATAATTCACCCCTCCACTTT. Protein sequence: CASLDLRTVYNSPLHF. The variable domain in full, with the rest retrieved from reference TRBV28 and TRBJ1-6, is DVKVTQSSRYLVKRTGEKVFLECVQDMDHENMFWYRQDPGLGLRLIYFSYDVKMKEKGDIPEGYSVSREKKERFSLILESASTNQTSMYLCASLDLRTVYNSPLHFGNGTRLTVT.

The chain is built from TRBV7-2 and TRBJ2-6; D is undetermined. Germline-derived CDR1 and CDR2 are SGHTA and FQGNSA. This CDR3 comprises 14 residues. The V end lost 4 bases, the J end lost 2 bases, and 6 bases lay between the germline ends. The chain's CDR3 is CASSSGPGANVLTF. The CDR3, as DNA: TGTGCCAGCAGCTCGGGTCCTGGGGCCAACGTCCTGACTTTC.

CDR3 bases: TGTGCCAGCTCGAAGAGCCCCGACAGGGAGAACACTGAAGCTTTCTTT. Amino acids: CASSKSPDRENTEAFF. The chain combines TRBV18 with TRBJ1-1; 7 bases fit TRBD1. Per the germline V gene, CDR1 is KGHSH and CDR2 is LQKENI. Germline trimming cut 6 bases from V and 1 base from J; bases unmatched to any gene: 11. This CDR3 has 16 amino acids.

This CDR3 is CASSEWEQNNQPQHF. The DNA for the CDR3 is TGTGCCAGCAGTGAATGGGAGCAAAACAATCAGCCCCAGCATTTT. The chain uses TRBV6-1 and TRBJ1-5; D ambiguous. The CDR3 covers 15 residues. Germline assignment: CDR1 MNHNS and CDR2 SASEGT. With 2 bases removed from V and 3 bases from J, the gap between germline ends came to 11 bases.